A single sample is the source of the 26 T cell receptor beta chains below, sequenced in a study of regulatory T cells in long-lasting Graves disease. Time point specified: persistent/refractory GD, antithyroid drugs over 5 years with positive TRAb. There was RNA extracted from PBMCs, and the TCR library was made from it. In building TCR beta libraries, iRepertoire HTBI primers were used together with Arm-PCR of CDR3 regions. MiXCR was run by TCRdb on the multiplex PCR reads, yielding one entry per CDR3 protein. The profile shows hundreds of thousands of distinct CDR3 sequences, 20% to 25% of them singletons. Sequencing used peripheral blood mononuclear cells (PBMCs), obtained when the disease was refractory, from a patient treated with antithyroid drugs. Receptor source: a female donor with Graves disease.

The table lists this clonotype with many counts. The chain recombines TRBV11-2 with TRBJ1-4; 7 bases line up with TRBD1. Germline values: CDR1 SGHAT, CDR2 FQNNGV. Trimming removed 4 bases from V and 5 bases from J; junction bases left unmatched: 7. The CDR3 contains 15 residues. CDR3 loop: CASSSTGVGNEKLFF. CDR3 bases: TGTGCCAGCAGCTCCACAGGGGTTGGGAATGAAAAACTGTTTTTT.

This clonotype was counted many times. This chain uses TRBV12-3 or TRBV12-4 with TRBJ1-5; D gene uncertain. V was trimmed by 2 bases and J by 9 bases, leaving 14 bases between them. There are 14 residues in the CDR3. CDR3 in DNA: TGTGCCAGCAGTTTAACCAGCCCGGGTTGGCCCCAGCATTTT. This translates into CASSLTSPGWPQHF.

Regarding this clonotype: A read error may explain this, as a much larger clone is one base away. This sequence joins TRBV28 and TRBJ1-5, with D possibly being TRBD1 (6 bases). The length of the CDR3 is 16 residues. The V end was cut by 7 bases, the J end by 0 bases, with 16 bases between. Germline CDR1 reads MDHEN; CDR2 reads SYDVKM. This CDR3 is CASTEGGLYSNQPQHF. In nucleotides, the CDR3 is TGTGCCAGCACCGAGGGGGGGCTGTATAGCAATCAGCCCCAGCATTTT.

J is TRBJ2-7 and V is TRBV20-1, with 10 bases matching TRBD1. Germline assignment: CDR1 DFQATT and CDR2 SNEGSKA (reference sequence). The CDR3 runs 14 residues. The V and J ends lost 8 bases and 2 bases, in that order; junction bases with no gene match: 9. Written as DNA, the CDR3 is TGCAGTTCATCGCCTGGGACAGGGGCCTACGAGCAGTACTTC. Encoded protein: CSSSPGTGAYEQYF.

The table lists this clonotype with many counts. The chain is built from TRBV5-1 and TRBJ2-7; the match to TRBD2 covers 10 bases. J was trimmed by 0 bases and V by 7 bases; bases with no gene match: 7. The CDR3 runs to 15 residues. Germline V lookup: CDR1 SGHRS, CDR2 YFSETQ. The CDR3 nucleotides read TGCGCCAGCTCCCGGACTAGCGGCACCTCCTACGAGCAGTACTTC. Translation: CASSRTSGTSYEQYF.

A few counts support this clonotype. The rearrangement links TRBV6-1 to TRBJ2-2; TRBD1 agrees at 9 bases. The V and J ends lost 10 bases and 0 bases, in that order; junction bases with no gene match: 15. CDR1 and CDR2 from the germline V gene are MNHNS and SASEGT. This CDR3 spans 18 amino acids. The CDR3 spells CATTPGTGMMANTGELFF. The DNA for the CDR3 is TGTGCCACTACTCCCGGGACAGGGATGATGGCGAACACCGGGGAGCTGTTTTTT.

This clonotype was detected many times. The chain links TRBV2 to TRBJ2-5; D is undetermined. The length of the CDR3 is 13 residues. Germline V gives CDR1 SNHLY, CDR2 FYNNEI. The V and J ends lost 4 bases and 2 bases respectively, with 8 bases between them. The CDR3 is CASSVVTQETQYF. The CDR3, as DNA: TGTGCCAGCAGTGTTGTCACACAAGAGACCCAGTACTTC.

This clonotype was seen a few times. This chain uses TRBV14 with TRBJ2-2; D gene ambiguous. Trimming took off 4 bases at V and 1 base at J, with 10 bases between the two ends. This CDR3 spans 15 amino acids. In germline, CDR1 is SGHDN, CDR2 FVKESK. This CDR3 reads CASSPSPGNTGELFF. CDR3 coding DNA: TGTGCCAGCAGCCCTTCCCCAGGGAACACCGGGGAGCTGTTTTTT.

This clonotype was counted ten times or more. In DNA form, the CDR3 reads TGCAGTGCTGGTTTAGCCGGGGAGCTGTTTTTT. Its protein is CSAGLAGELFF. This rearrangement joins TRBV20-1 to TRBJ2-2; D remains unclear. CDR1 and CDR2 (germline): DFQATT, SNEGSKA (reference sequence). The germline V and J ends were trimmed by 5 bases and 6 bases, with 7 bases remaining between them. CDR3 length equals 11 residues.

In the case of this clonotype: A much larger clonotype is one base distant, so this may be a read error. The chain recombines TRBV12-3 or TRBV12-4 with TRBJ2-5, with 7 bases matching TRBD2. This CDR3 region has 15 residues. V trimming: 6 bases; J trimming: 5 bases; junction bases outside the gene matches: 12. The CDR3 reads CASSADGGFVETQYF. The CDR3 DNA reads TGTGCCAGCAGCGCGGACGGGGGGTTTGTGGAGACCCAGTACTTC.

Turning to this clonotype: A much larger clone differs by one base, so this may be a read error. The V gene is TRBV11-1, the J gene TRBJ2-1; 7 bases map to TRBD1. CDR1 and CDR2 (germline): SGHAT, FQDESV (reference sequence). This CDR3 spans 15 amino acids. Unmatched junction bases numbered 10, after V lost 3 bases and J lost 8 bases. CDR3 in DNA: TGTGCCAGCAGCTTTGGGGACAGAAGTTACGATGAGCAGTTCTTC. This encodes CASSFGDRSYDEQFF.

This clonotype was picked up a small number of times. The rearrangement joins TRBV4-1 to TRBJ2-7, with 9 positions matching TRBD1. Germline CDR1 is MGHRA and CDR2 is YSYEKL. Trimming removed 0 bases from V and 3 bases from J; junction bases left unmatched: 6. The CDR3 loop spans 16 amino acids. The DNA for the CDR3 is TGCGCCAGCAGCCAAGACGTACAGGGGGCGATCTACGAGCAGTACTTC. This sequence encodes CASSQDVQGAIYEQYF.

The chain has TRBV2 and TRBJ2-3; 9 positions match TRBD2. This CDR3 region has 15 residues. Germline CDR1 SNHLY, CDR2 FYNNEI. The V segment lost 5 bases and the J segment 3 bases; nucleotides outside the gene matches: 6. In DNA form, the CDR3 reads TGTGCCAGCAGTAGGCTAGCGGGGACTACAGATACGCAGTATTTT. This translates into CASSRLAGTTDTQYF.

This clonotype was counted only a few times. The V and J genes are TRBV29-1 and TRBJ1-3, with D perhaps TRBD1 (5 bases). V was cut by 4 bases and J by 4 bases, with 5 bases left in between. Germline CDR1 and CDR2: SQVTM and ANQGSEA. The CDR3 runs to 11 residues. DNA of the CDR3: TGCAGCGTTGGGACAGGAAACACCATATATTTT. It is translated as CSVGTGNTIYF.

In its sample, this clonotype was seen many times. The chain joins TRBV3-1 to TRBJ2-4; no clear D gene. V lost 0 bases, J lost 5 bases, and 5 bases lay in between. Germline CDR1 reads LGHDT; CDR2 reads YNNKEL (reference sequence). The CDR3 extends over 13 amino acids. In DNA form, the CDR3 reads TGTGCCAGCAGCCAAGAGGGCGAAAACATTCAGTACTTC. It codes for CASSQEGENIQYF. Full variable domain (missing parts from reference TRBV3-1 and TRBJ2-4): DTAVSQTPKYLVTQMGNDKSIKCEQNLGHDTMYWYKQDSKKFLKIMFSYNNKELIINETVPNRFSPKSPDKAHLNLHINSLELGDSAVYFCASSQEGENIQYFGAGTRLSVL.

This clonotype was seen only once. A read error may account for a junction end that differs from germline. The CDR3 region has the DNA TGTGCCGGCAGCGTAGCCCCTTCGGGGCAGCCCCAGCATTTT. This sequence encodes CAGSVAPSGQPQHF. The chain recombines TRBV9 with TRBJ1-5; unclear D gene. This CDR3 spans 14 amino acids. Germline CDR1 SGDLS, CDR2 YYNGEE.

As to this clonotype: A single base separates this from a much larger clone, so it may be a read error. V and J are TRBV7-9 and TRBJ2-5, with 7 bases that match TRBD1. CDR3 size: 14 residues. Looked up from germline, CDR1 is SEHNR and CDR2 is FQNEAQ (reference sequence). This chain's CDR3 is CASSPTGQKEAQYF. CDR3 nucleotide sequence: TGTGCCAGCAGCCCCACGGGACAGAAAGAGGCCCAGTACTTC.

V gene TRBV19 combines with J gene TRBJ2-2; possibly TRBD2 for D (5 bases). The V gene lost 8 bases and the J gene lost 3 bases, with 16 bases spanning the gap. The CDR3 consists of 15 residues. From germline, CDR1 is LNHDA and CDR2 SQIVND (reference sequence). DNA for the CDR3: TGTGCCAGTGCTACCTTGAGGGATTACACCGGGGAGCTGTTTTTT. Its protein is CASATLRDYTGELFF.

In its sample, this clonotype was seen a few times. The CDR3 region has the DNA TGCAGCGTTGTCTGGACCACGGGCACCGGGGAGCTGTTTTTT. Translation: CSVVWTTGTGELFF. This rearrangement joins TRBV29-1 to TRBJ2-2; D ambiguous. CDR1 and CDR2 from the germline V gene are SQVTM and ANQGSEA. The CDR3 is made up of 14 amino acids. V was cut by 4 bases and J by 4 bases, with 13 bases left in between.

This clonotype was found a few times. The CDR3 DNA reads TGTGCCGTACAAGACGGGGAGATTTACGAGCAGTACTTC. Its translation is CAVQDGEIYEQYF. The chain carries TRBV10-3 and TRBJ2-7; possible D gene TRBD2, 5 bases. This CDR3 contains 13 residues. V lost 11 bases and J lost 4, with 18 bases in between. Per germline, CDR1 ENHRY and CDR2 SYGVKD.

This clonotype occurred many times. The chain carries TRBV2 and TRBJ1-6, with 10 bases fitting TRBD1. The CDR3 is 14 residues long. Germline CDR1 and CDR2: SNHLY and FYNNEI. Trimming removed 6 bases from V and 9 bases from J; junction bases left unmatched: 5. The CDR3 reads CASRPGQGISPLHF. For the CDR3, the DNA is TGTGCCAGCAGGCCGGGACAGGGGATTTCACCCCTCCACTTT.

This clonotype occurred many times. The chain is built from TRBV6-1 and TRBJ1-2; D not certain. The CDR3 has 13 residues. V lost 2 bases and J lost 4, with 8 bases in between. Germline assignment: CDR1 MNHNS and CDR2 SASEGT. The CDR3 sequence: CASSERTGYGYTF. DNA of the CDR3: TGTGCCAGCAGTGAAAGGACGGGCTATGGCTACACCTTC.

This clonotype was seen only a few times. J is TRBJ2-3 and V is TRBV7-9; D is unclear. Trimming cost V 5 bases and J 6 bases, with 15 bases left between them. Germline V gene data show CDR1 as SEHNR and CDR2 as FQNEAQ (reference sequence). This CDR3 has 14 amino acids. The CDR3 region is CASSPPDDPDTQYF. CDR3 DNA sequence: TGTGCCAGCAGCCCGCCTGATGACCCGGATACGCAGTATTTT.

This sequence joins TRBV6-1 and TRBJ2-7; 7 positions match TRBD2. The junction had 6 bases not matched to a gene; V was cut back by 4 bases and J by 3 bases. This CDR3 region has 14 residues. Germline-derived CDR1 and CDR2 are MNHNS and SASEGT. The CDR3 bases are TGTGCCAGCAGTGCGGGCGGGACTAACTACGAGCAGTACTTC. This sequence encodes CASSAGGTNYEQYF.

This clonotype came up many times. CDR3 sequence reads: CSARTVEETQYF. DNA of the CDR3: TGCAGCGCAAGGACGGTTGAAGAGACCCAGTACTTC. The chain joins TRBV29-1 to TRBJ2-5; D gene unclear. CDR3 size: 12 residues. Trimming took 7 bases from V and 3 from J, leaving 12 bases between them. Germline V lookup: CDR1 SQVTM, CDR2 ANQGSEA.

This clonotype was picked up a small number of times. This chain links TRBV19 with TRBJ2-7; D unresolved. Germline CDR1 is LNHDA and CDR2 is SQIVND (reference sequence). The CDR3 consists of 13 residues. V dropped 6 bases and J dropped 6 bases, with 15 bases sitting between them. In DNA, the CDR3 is TGTGCCAGTAGCATCGCCCCGGGCACCGAGCAGTACTTC. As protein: CASSIAPGTEQYF.